This T cell receptor (beta chain) was sequenced for a study of human T cells and chemical hapten exposure. The wider study: Per-sample TCR yield variability stemmed mainly from small pooled library volume differences.

By sample share, this clonotype is medium-sized (0.01 to 0.1%). The time point was: healthy volunteer bleed at 2 weeks. Extraction of total RNA was performed on unfractionated whole blood. Looked up from germline, CDR1 is SGHRS and CDR2 is YFSETQ. V shed 4 bases and J shed 3 bases, with 10 bases lying between them. This CDR3 contains 14 residues. Using its own MiXCR run on the RACE reads, TCRdb lists one record per CDR3 protein. The sample has about 28,000 distinct CDR3 sequences; around 7% are singletons. The chain couples TRBV5-1 to TRBJ2-2; D perhaps matches TRBD1 (6 bases). Sequences were obtained from whole blood. This clonotype was sampled from a human donor in good health. Some clones in this sample may be carry-over from other donors' samples. The CDR3 nucleotides are TGCGCCAGCAGCAACTCAGGGGACACCGGGGAGCTGTTTTTT. It codes for CASSNSGDTGELFF.